This T cell receptor (beta chain) was documented in a study of regulatory T cells in long-lasting Graves disease. Time point given: newly diagnosed GD, antithyroid drugs for less than 3 months. Researchers made the TCR library from RNA that was extracted from PBMCs. There are 13 residues in the CDR3. CDR1 SEHNR and CDR2 FQNEAQ come from the germline V gene (reference sequence). This clonotype was observed a handful of times. One junction end disagrees with the germline gene, perhaps due to a read error. According to the study, TCR beta libraries were built with iRepertoire HTBI primers and CDR3-region Arm-PCR. Authors' processing steps: Detected in the samples were some 68 TRBV and 14 TRBJ segments. TCRdb reprocessed the multiplex PCR reads with MiXCR, giving one entry per CDR3 protein. TCRdb, rather than the study authors, made the V and J calls. Found here are roughly 510,000 distinct CDR3 sequences, 16% of them singletons; the top ten hold about 11%.

These data are also associated with another study on T cells in Graves' hyperthyroidism and ophthalmopathy.

The chain recombines TRBV7-9 with TRBJ2-7, with 7 bases that match TRBD1. This TCR was sampled from a man between 18 and 29 years old with Graves disease. The sample was peripheral blood mononuclear cells (PBMCs), taken at new diagnosis, from a patient treated with antithyroid drugs. The CDR3 bases are TGTGCCAGCATCCCAGGGGACAGCTACGTCAAGCACTTC. Translated: CASIPGDSYVKHF.